These 24 T cell receptor beta chains came from one sample sequenced in a study of blood T cell repertoires in COVID-19. Libraries were prepared by immunoSEQ multiplex PCR; TCRdb keeps only in-frame clonotypes and omits some of them. The sample holds some 200,000 clones, around 82% seen once. What was sequenced was peripheral blood. The source of these receptors is a woman in her 70s with acute or convalescent COVID-19.

A single count supports this clone. The chain couples TRBV20-1 to TRBJ2-7; the D is unclear. CDR3 length: 11 amino acids. The germline CDR1 and CDR2 sequences are DFQATT and SNEGSKA (reference sequence). Trimming shortened V by 6 bases and J by 4 bases, and 10 bases separated the two germline ends. The CDR3 nucleotides are TGCAGTGCCCTTACCACATACGAGCAGTACTTC. Its translation: CSALTTYEQYF.

The chain has TRBV6-2 or TRBV6-3 and TRBJ2-7, with 8 bases fitting TRBD2. J was trimmed by 0 bases and V by 0 bases; bases with no gene match: 10. Germline CDR1 reads MNHEY; CDR2 reads SVGEGT. The CDR3 covers 18 residues. CDR3 residues: CASSYSRGPSGRSYEQYF. CDR3 DNA sequence: TGTGCCAGCAGTTACTCGAGGGGCCCTAGCGGGCGCTCCTACGAGCAGTACTTC.

J is TRBJ2-7 and V is TRBV2; 8 bases fit TRBD1. Germline CDR1 SNHLY, CDR2 FYNNEI. Unmatched junction bases numbered 19, after V lost 5 bases and J lost 7 bases. CDR3 length: 17 residues. The DNA for the CDR3 is TGTGCCAGCAGTTCTCAAAACGCGGGACAGGCAGGCGGGGAGCAGTACTTC. It yields the protein CASSSQNAGQAGGEQYF.

This chain uses TRBV10-3 with TRBJ2-7; a possible D gene is TRBD1 (6 bases). Germline values: CDR1 ENHRY, CDR2 SYGVKD. Trimming pared 4 bases from V and 2 bases from J, leaving 9 bases between. The length of the CDR3 is 13 residues. The CDR3 loop reads CAISGQGPYEQYF. CDR3 nucleotides: TGTGCCATCAGTGGGCAGGGGCCCTACGAGCAGTACTTC.

J is TRBJ2-5 and V is TRBV7-3, with TRBD1 matching over 7 bases. This CDR3 region has 14 residues. J was trimmed by 0 bases and V by 3 bases; bases with no gene match: 1. Looked up from germline, CDR1 is SGHTA and CDR2 is FQGTGA. CDR3 nucleotides: TGTGCCAGCAGCTTGGGGACAGACCAAGAGACCCAGTACTTC. Protein product: CASSLGTDQETQYF.

This clone appeared a few times. The V call is TRBV9, the J call TRBJ2-1; possible D gene TRBD1, 5 bases. The CDR3 runs to 17 residues. Germline values: CDR1 SGDLS, CDR2 YYNGEE. Trimming left V 4 bases short and J 0 bases short, with 17 bases between. Here the CDR3 reads CASSPRLGLGSYNEQFF. The CDR3 DNA reads as TGTGCCAGCAGCCCCAGACTGGGGCTCGGCTCCTACAATGAGCAGTTCTTC.

The chain combines TRBV10-2 with TRBJ2-7; 11 nucleotides align to TRBD2. Germline assignment: CDR1 WSHSY and CDR2 SAAADI. The J segment lost 6 bases and the V segment lost 10 bases, leaving 8 bases of the junction unmatched. There are 13 residues in the CDR3. CDR3 sequence: CATAGLAASEQYF. CDR3 coding DNA: TGCGCCACCGCGGGACTAGCGGCTTCCGAGCAGTACTTC.

V and J are TRBV19 and TRBJ2-1; TRBD1 is a possible D gene (5 bases). The CDR3 is 15 residues long. Germline CDR1 and CDR2: LNHDA and SQIVND (reference sequence). V dropped 6 bases and J dropped 2 bases, with 14 bases sitting between them. The CDR3 is CASRLGRQTYNEQFF. CDR3 coding DNA: TGTGCCAGTAGATTAGGTCGACAGACCTACAATGAGCAGTTCTTC.

The chain recombines TRBV28 with TRBJ2-2; TRBD2 aligns across 11 bases. There are 18 residues in the CDR3. With V trimmed by 4 bases and J by 0 bases, 7 bases remained unmatched. CDR1 is MDHEN, CDR2 SYDVKM, per germline. The CDR3 is CASSWGTSGNSNTGELFF. In DNA form, the CDR3 reads TGTGCCAGCAGTTGGGGGACTAGCGGAAATTCGAACACCGGGGAGCTGTTTTTT.

V and J are TRBV10-3 and TRBJ2-1, with TRBD2 matching over 10 bases. Losses at the gene ends were 3 bases for V and 0 bases for J; bases not matched to a gene: 8. The V gene's germline CDR1 is ENHRY and CDR2 SYGVKD. CDR3 length: 18 residues. Here the CDR3 reads CAISEGLAGVGSYNEQFF. The CDR3 DNA follows: TGTGCCATCAGTGAAGGGCTAGCGGGGGTGGGCTCCTACAATGAGCAGTTCTTC.

The chain couples TRBV5-6 to TRBJ1-2, with D uncertain. V was shortened by 4 bases and J by 7 bases, with 14 bases between the two germline ends. Looked up from germline, CDR1 is SGHDT and CDR2 is YYEEEE. The CDR3 runs 13 residues. CDR3 in amino acids: CASSARLTGGYTF. CDR3 coding DNA: TGTGCCAGCAGCGCTCGCTTGACGGGTGGCTACACCTTC.

CDR3 protein: CASSIGQGARQPQHF. CDR3 nucleotide sequence: TGTGCCAGTAGTATAGGGCAGGGGGCCCGGCAGCCCCAGCATTTT. The chain carries TRBV19 and TRBJ1-5, with 8 bases identical to TRBD1. The CDR3 runs to 15 residues. The germline gives CDR1 LNHDA, CDR2 SQIVND (reference sequence). The ends lost 1 base at V and 7 bases at J; junction bases unmatched: 6.

This chain uses TRBV28 with TRBJ2-2; TRBD2 matches 9 bases. Per the germline V gene, CDR1 is MDHEN and CDR2 is SYDVKM. Unmatched junction bases numbered 8, after V lost 5 bases and J lost 7 bases. This CDR3 comprises 15 residues. The CDR3 protein is CASSLPTSGVGELFF. The CDR3 bases are TGTGCCAGCAGTCTCCCGACTAGCGGTGTCGGGGAGCTGTTTTTT.

This chain uses TRBV10-3 with TRBJ2-1; D is perhaps TRBD2 (5 bases). Trimming removed 10 bases from V and 4 bases from J, with 17 bases in between. The CDR3 is 14 amino acids. The germline gives CDR1 ENHRY, CDR2 SYGVKD. CDR3 DNA: TGTGCCAGCTTTGACGAGCGGAGTTACAATGAGCAGTTCTTC. It encodes CASFDERSYNEQFF.

This clone was detected only a few times. The sample contains more than one DNA sequence encoding this CDR3. The V and J genes are TRBV18 and TRBJ1-1; TRBD1 aligns across 8 bases. V gave up 6 bases and J gave up 0 bases; unmatched junction bases: 0. This CDR3 is built from 13 residues. Germline-derived CDR1 and CDR2 are KGHSH and LQKENI. The CDR3 is CASSGQVNTEAFF. The DNA of the CDR3 is TGTGCCAGCTCGGGACAGGTGAACACTGAAGCTTTCTTT.

This CDR3 is CASGETGYLNEQFF. CDR3 DNA: TGTGCCAGCGGGGAGACAGGGTACCTCAATGAGCAGTTCTTC. The rearrangement joins TRBV9 to TRBJ2-1, with TRBD1 identical over 7 bases. The CDR3 sequence is 14 residues long. Germline values: CDR1 SGDLS, CDR2 YYNGEE. Trimming at V came to 7 bases and at J to 6 bases, leaving 10 bases not matched to a gene.

This chain connects TRBV3-1 (or the pseudogene TRBV3-2) to TRBJ1-1; a possible D gene is TRBD1 (5 bases). With 1 base removed from V and 5 bases from J, the gap between germline ends came to 8 bases. The CDR3 covers 13 residues. The germline CDR1 and CDR2 sequences are LGHDT and YNNKEL (reference sequence). This chain's CDR3 is CASSQGQGTEAFF. The CDR3 coding sequence is TGTGCCAGCAGCCAAGGGCAGGGTACTGAAGCTTTCTTT.

The CDR3 is CASSLTSGRAGGAGELFF. The CDR3 DNA sequence: TGTGCCAGCAGCCTGACTAGCGGGAGGGCCGGAGGGGCCGGGGAGCTGTTTTTT. This sequence joins TRBV7-2 and TRBJ2-2, with TRBD2 identical over 14 bases. Trimming removed 5 bases from V and 6 bases from J; junction bases left unmatched: 11. The length of the CDR3 is 18 residues. Germline loops: CDR1 SGHTA, CDR2 FQGNSA.

CDR3 DNA sequence: TGTGCCAGCAGTGTGGGACTAGCGGGAGGCACAGATACGCAGTATTTT. Translation: CASSVGLAGGTDTQYF. The chain uses TRBV6-1 and TRBJ2-3; 14 nucleotides line up with TRBD2. The CDR3 has 16 residues. The V and J ends lost 4 bases and 1 base, in that order; junction bases with no gene match: 1. The V gene's germline CDR1 is MNHNS and CDR2 SASEGT.

The chain couples TRBV18 to TRBJ2-2, with D possibly matching TRBD1 (6 bases). The V and J ends lost 1 base and 2 bases respectively, with 11 bases between them. Germline V gene sequence: CDR1 KGHSH, CDR2 LQKENI. The CDR3 contains 16 residues. CDR3 DNA sequence: TGTGCCAGCTCACCACGACAGGCGACTAACACCGGGGAGCTGTTTTTT. Amino acids: CASSPRQATNTGELFF.

The chain uses TRBV9 and TRBJ2-3, with D unresolved. Germline V CDR1 and CDR2: SGDLS, YYNGEE. V was shortened by 0 bases and J by 6 bases, with 5 bases between the two germline ends. CDR3 length: 12 residues. The CDR3 DNA follows: TGTGCCAGCAGCGTAGTGGAGGATACGCAGTATTTT. It encodes CASSVVEDTQYF.

The genes are TRBV28 and TRBJ1-1; 8 bases align to TRBD1. Trimming cost V 6 bases and J 1 base; bases outside gene matches: 4. CDR3 length: 14 amino acids. Germline assignment: CDR1 MDHEN and CDR2 SYDVKM. The CDR3, as DNA: TGTGCCAGCAGCCTGACAGGGGCGAACACTGAAGCTTTCTTT. This sequence encodes CASSLTGANTEAFF.

CDR3 DNA: TGTGCCAGCTCACCGTCAGCGGGAGGAACCTACAATGAGCAGTTCTTC. Translating it yields CASSPSAGGTYNEQFF. The chain couples TRBV18 to TRBJ2-1; TRBD2 aligns across 9 bases. This CDR3 is built from 16 residues. Trimming removed 3 bases from V and 2 bases from J; junction bases left unmatched: 5. CDR1 is KGHSH and CDR2 is LQKENI in the germline V gene.

This sequence joins TRBV7-9 and TRBJ2-1, with 9 bases that match TRBD2. After removal of 4 bases from V and 0 bases from J, the junction contained 7 bases not matched to a gene. The CDR3 loop spans 17 amino acids. The germline V gene has CDR1 SEHNR and CDR2 FQNEAQ (reference sequence). CDR3: CASSSAGSGSSYNEQFF. The DNA for the CDR3 is TGTGCCAGCAGCTCGGCGGGTAGCGGGAGCTCCTACAATGAGCAGTTCTTC.